This entry lists 29 T cell receptor beta chains sequenced from one sample in a study of molecular identifiers for immune sequencing clone quantification. MiXCR, run by TCRdb on the PCR reads, gives a single entry per CDR3 protein. The sample has around 470,000 distinct CDR3 sequences; 20% to 25% are singletons. Sequences were obtained from naive CD8+ T cells from blood, with Jurkat cell RNA spiked in. As to subset: FACS-sorted CD8+CD4-CCR7+CD45RA+ naive T cells. These receptors all come from a human donor in good health. Some libraries in this study had Jurkat cell RNA spiked in.

This clonotype was counted at least ten times. The rearrangement links TRBV6-2 or TRBV6-3 to TRBJ2-3; TRBD1 might be the D (5 bases). CDR3 length: 15 amino acids. V shed 5 bases and J shed 11 bases, with 23 bases lying between them. The germline V gene has CDR1 MNHEY and CDR2 SVGEGT. This CDR3 reads CASSPSQGRPTGQYF. The DNA for the CDR3 is TGTGCCAGCAGTCCATCCCAGGGCAGGCCTACCGGGCAGTATTTT.

Regarding this clonotype: At one of its ends the junction is not consistent with the germline gene, which may arise from a read error. The chain recombines TRBV30 with TRBJ2-7, with 7 bases identical to TRBD2. The CDR3 runs 18 residues. CDR1 is GTSNPN and CDR2 is SVGIG in the germline V gene (reference sequence). The chain's CDR3 is CAWGVRTPGLADPYEQYF. The CDR3 DNA follows: TGTGCCTGGGGTGTACGCACCCCTGGGCTAGCGGATCCCTACGAGCAGTACTTC. The full variable domain, rest sourced from reference TRBV30 and TRBJ2-7, is SQTIHQWPATLVQPVGSPLSLECTVEGTSNPNLYWYRQAAGRGLQLLFYSVGIGQISSEVPQNLSASRPQDRQFILSSKKLLLSDSGFYLCAWGVRTPGLADPYEQYFGPGTRLTVT.

There are a few counts of this clonotype. CDR3 in amino acids: CASSKQGANTGELFF. CDR3 coding DNA: TGTGCCAGCAGCAAACAGGGGGCTAACACCGGGGAGCTGTTTTTT. The V gene is TRBV7-9, the J gene TRBJ2-2, with 9 positions matching TRBD1. Germline V gene lookup returns CDR1 SEHNR and CDR2 FQNEAQ (reference sequence). Trimming cost V 5 bases and J 2 bases; bases outside gene matches: 3. CDR3 length: 15 amino acids.

This clonotype was counted many times. In DNA, the CDR3 is TGTGCCAGCAGCACCGAGACGGTCGAAAACACTGAAGCTTTCTTT. Its protein product is CASSTETVENTEAFF. This chain joins TRBV7-9 and TRBJ1-1, with D uncertain. V was clipped by 5 bases and J by 2 bases, with 15 bases between them. Germline V gene sequence: CDR1 SEHNR, CDR2 FQNEAQ (reference sequence). CDR3 length: 15 residues.

Only a few counts were recorded for this clonotype. A read error may account for a junction end that differs from germline. The J gene is TRBJ2-7, the V gene TRBV14; maybe TRBD2 (5 bases). The CDR3 is 15 residues long. Looked up from germline, CDR1 is SGHDN and CDR2 is FVKESK. The CDR3 loop reads CASSQDRASSYERYF. CDR3 in DNA: TGTGCCAGCAGCCAAGATAGGGCTAGCTCCTACGAGCGGTACTTC. The full variable domain, with the rest looked up from reference TRBV14 and TRBJ2-7, is EAGVTQFPSHSVIEKGQTVTLRCDPISGHDNLYWYRRVMGKEIKFLLHFVKESKQDESGMPNNRFLAERTGGTYSTLKVQPAELEDSGVYFCASSQDRASSYERYFGPGTRLTVT.

Many counts were recorded for this clonotype. The rearrangement joins TRBV7-9 to TRBJ2-3; TRBD2 aligns across 8 bases. Trimming at V came to 2 bases and at J to 5 bases, leaving 3 bases not matched to a gene. The CDR3 consists of 14 residues. Germline CDR1 SEHNR, CDR2 FQNEAQ (reference sequence). The CDR3 is CASSLSLAGDTQYF. The CDR3 DNA is TGTGCCAGCAGCTTAAGCCTAGCGGGAGATACGCAGTATTTT. Supplemented by reference TRBV7-9 and TRBJ2-3, the full variable domain reads DTGVSQNPRHKITKRGQNVTFRCDPISEHNRLYWYRQTLGQGPEFLTYFQNEAQLEKSRLLSDRFSAERPKGSFSTLEIQRTEQGDSAMYLCASSLSLAGDTQYFGPGTRLTVL.

The chain joins TRBV4-1 to TRBJ2-5; TRBD2 agrees at 10 bases. There are 15 residues in the CDR3. Germline CDR1 MGHRA, CDR2 YSYEKL. V was pared by 4 bases and J by 1 base, with 3 bases of the junction left unmatched. CDR3 nucleotides: TGCGCCAGCAGCCTTAGCGGGGGGTTCCAAGAGACCCAGTACTTC. This encodes CASSLSGGFQETQYF.

The genes are TRBV4-2 and TRBJ2-5; D gene unclear. This CDR3 has 18 residues. Deletions cut 2 bases from V and 2 bases from J, with 21 bases between. Germline V gene sequence: CDR1 LGHNA, CDR2 YNFKEQ. The CDR3 reads CASSQQPLEVQPQETQYF. The CDR3, as DNA: TGTGCCAGCAGCCAACAACCCCTCGAGGTCCAGCCACAAGAGACCCAGTACTTC.

The V gene is TRBV11-2, the J gene TRBJ2-7, with D unclear. The CDR3 extends over 13 amino acids. Germline-derived CDR1 and CDR2 are SGHAT and FQNNGV. V was cut by 1 base and J by 5 bases, with 9 bases left in between. CDR3 residues: CASSLGSVHEQYF. CDR3 nucleotides: TGTGCCAGCAGCTTAGGGTCGGTTCACGAGCAGTACTTC.

This clonotype was seen ten or more times. The chain is built from TRBV29-1 and TRBJ2-7; D is unclear. The V end lost 4 bases, the J end lost 5 bases, and 15 bases lay between the germline ends. Germline V gene sequence: CDR1 SQVTM, CDR2 ANQGSEA. The CDR3 covers 13 residues. This chain's CDR3 is CSVVLGVENEQYF. In DNA, the CDR3 is TGCAGCGTTGTGTTGGGTGTGGAGAACGAGCAGTACTTC.

This clonotype was seen ten or more times. The rearrangement uses TRBV12-3 or TRBV12-4 and TRBJ1-2; D uncertain. With 3 bases removed from V and 6 bases from J, the gap between germline ends came to 11 bases. The CDR3 spans 13 residues. The CDR3 protein is CASSLGFLDGYTF. In DNA, the CDR3 is TGTGCCAGCAGTTTGGGGTTTCTCGATGGCTACACCTTC.

Ten or more counts support this clonotype. The gene calls are TRBV7-9 and TRBJ1-1, with a weak D call TRBD1 (5 bases). This CDR3 is 15 amino acids long. CDR1 SEHNR and CDR2 FQNEAQ come from the germline V gene (reference sequence). The ends were cut back, 4 bases at V and 4 bases at J, with 16 bases in the middle. The CDR3 sequence: CASSSGTRGITEAFF. The CDR3 DNA follows: TGTGCCAGCAGCTCCGGGACGAGGGGAATCACTGAAGCTTTCTTT.

This clonotype was seen many times. The chain joins TRBV27 to TRBJ1-1, with TRBD1 as a possible D gene (5 bases). The CDR3 sequence is 13 residues long. The ends were cut back, 8 bases at V and 0 bases at J, with 10 bases in the middle. Per germline, CDR1 MNHEY and CDR2 SMNVEV (reference sequence). The CDR3 sequence: CASYSTVNTEAFF. The DNA of the CDR3 is TGTGCCAGCTATTCGACAGTGAACACTGAAGCTTTCTTT.

CDR3 in DNA: TGTGCCAGCAGTTTAAGTCGGCTCGGGCAGTATTTT. This codes for CASSLSRLGQYF. The chain has TRBV12-3 or TRBV12-4 and TRBJ2-3; D gene unclear. The ends were cut back, 2 bases at V and 11 bases at J, with 11 bases in the middle. The CDR3 is 12 amino acids.

There are many counts of this clonotype. The chain couples TRBV7-3 to TRBJ2-5; 7 bases match TRBD2. The V and J ends lost 5 bases and 2 bases, in that order; junction bases with no gene match: 11. The CDR3 runs to 16 residues. CDR1 and CDR2 from the germline V gene are SGHTA and FQGTGA. The CDR3: CASSPGGAGLQETQYF. CDR3 nucleotides: TGTGCCAGCAGCCCGGGTGGAGCGGGGTTACAAGAGACCCAGTACTTC. Based on the CDR3 plus reference TRBV7-3 and TRBJ2-5, the full variable domain is GAGVSQTPSNKVTEKGKYVELRCDPISGHTALYWYRQSLGQGPEFLIYFQGTGAADDSGLPNDRFFAVRPEGSVSTLKIQRTERGDSAVYLCASSPGGAGLQETQYFGPGTRLLVL.

This clonotype occurred a few times. No conserved phenylalanine or tryptophan is present at the end of the CDR3, so a read error is the likely explanation. The V gene is TRBV6-6, the J gene TRBJ2-7, with no clear D. Germline loops: CDR1 MNHNY, CDR2 SVGAGI (reference sequence). The CDR3 is made up of 10 amino acids. V lost 4 bases and J 5 bases, leaving 3 bases between the germline ends. The CDR3 loop is CASSSDEQYL. The CDR3, as DNA: TGTGCCAGCAGTTCCGACGAGCAGTACCTC.

Written as DNA, the CDR3 is TGTGCCAGCTTTGCGGGGGGGGGGGCTAATGAGCAGTTCTTC. Translated, it gives CASFAGGGANEQFF. V is TRBV6-5 and J is TRBJ2-1; TRBD2 aligns across 9 bases. The CDR3 sequence is 14 residues long. CDR1 and CDR2 from the germline V gene are MNHEY and SVGAGI. V was pared by 8 bases and J by 7 bases, with 9 bases of the junction left unmatched.

This clonotype was detected many times. This rearrangement joins TRBV7-2 to TRBJ1-1; the D is unclear. The CDR3 contains 12 residues. V lost 3 bases to trimming and J lost 6 bases, with 8 bases between them. CDR1 is SGHTA and CDR2 is FQGNSA in the germline V gene. For the CDR3, the DNA is TGTGCCAGCAGCTTTACGTCATCTGAAGCTTTCTTT. This sequence encodes CASSFTSSEAFF.

This clonotype was seen ten or more times. The chain is built from TRBV7-2 and TRBJ1-1; maybe TRBD1 (6 bases). This CDR3 is 18 amino acids long. Germline V gene lookup returns CDR1 SGHTA and CDR2 FQGNSA. Trimming stripped 5 bases from V and 1 base from J, with 23 bases between. CDR3 in DNA: TGTGCCAGCAGCATTAGCCCACCATCCACAGGGCAGAACACTGAAGCTTTCTTT. Translation: CASSISPPSTGQNTEAFF.

This clonotype has ten or more counts. The chain joins TRBV20-1 to TRBJ2-5; tentatively, D is TRBD1 or TRBD2 (6 bases each). The CDR3 is made up of 16 amino acids. The V end lost 2 bases, the J end lost 4 bases, and 20 bases lay between the germline ends. CDR1 is DFQATT, CDR2 SNEGSKA, per germline (reference sequence). The CDR3 region is CSARPPGGTPRETQYF. DNA for the CDR3: TGCAGTGCTAGACCTCCTGGGGGGACACCCCGAGAGACCCAGTACTTC.

The chain joins TRBV30 to TRBJ2-5; D is unclear. The CDR3 consists of 13 residues. The ends were cut back, 0 bases at V and 4 bases at J, with 9 bases in the middle. Germline CDR1 GTSNPN, CDR2 SVGIG (reference sequence). The CDR3 reads CAWSVVGSETQYF. In nucleotides, the CDR3 is TGTGCCTGGAGTGTGGTAGGGTCAGAGACCCAGTACTTC.

This clonotype was recorded a few times. The chain carries TRBV10-3 and TRBJ2-7; D remains ambiguous. Looked up from germline, CDR1 is ENHRY and CDR2 is SYGVKD. CDR3 length equals 14 residues. The V and J ends lost 3 bases and 2 bases respectively, with 11 bases between them. For the CDR3, the DNA is TGTGCCATCAGTGACCCCAACTGGGCCTACGAGCAGTACTTC. It is translated as CAISDPNWAYEQYF.

The chain is built from TRBV3-1 and TRBJ2-3; 8 bases fit TRBD1. CDR1 is LGHDT and CDR2 is YNNKEL in the germline V gene (reference sequence). V lost 4 bases to trimming and J lost 0 bases; unmatched junction nucleotides: 9. The length of the CDR3 is 17 residues. This CDR3 reads CASSRPGQAASTDTQYF. CDR3 nucleotide sequence: TGTGCCAGCAGCCGACCGGGACAGGCCGCTAGCACAGATACGCAGTATTTT.

In this sample, this clonotype turned up a few times. The CDR3 does not end in the conserved phenylalanine or tryptophan, so this is likely a read error. The rearrangement joins TRBV6-1 to TRBJ1-1, with D unclear. CDR1 is MNHNS and CDR2 is SASEGT in the germline V gene. The V and J ends lost 10 bases and 1 base respectively, with 10 bases between them. The CDR3 has 12 amino acids. The CDR3, as DNA: TGTGCCACTATCCTGCGGAACACTGAAGCTTTCCTT. Protein sequence: CATILRNTEAFL.

This clonotype was counted ten times or more. J is TRBJ2-3 and V is TRBV29-1, with TRBD1 identical over 8 bases. V lost 3 bases to trimming and J lost 1 base; unmatched junction nucleotides: 3. The CDR3 length is 14 residues. Germline V gene data show CDR1 as SQVTM and CDR2 as ANQGSEA. DNA for the CDR3: TGCAGCGTTGATAAGGGACAGGGCACAGATACGCAGTATTTT. This gives the protein CSVDKGQGTDTQYF.

The sample holds a few counts of this clonotype. The chain couples TRBV6-2 or TRBV6-3 to TRBJ2-7; no clear D. CDR1 and CDR2 (germline): MNHEY, SVGEGT. V shed 1 base and J shed 5 bases, with 12 bases lying between them. This CDR3 has 14 amino acids. The CDR3 sequence: CASSYLTVEDEQYF. CDR3 sequence (DNA): TGTGCCAGCAGTTACTTGACCGTCGAGGACGAGCAGTACTTC.

Details on this clonotype: A clone one base away is much larger, so this may be a read error. This rearrangement joins TRBV7-9 to TRBJ2-7; 7 nucleotides align to TRBD2. The CDR3 loop spans 17 amino acids. The germline V gene encodes CDR1 SEHNR and CDR2 FQNEAQ (reference sequence). The V gene end was trimmed by 4 bases and the J gene end by 0 bases; junction bases not matched to a gene: 12. CDR3 DNA sequence: TGTGCCAGCAGCTCCCGGGACTACCCGGCCCCCTCCTACGAGCAGTACTTC. Translation: CASSSRDYPAPSYEQYF. Supplemented by reference TRBV7-9 and TRBJ2-7, the full variable domain reads DTGVSQNPRHKITKRGQNVTFRCDPISEHNRLYWYRQTLGQGPEFLTYFQNEAQLEKSRLLSDRFSAERPKGSFSTLEIQRTEQGDSAMYLCASSSRDYPAPSYEQYFGPGTRLTVT.

This clonotype was seen only a few times. The V call is TRBV5-4, the J call TRBJ1-2; D not resolved. Germline V CDR1 and CDR2: SGHNT, YYREEE (reference sequence). The CDR3 totals 15 residues. V gave up 4 bases and J gave up 4 bases, with 17 bases separating them. CDR3: CASSHTPVDFYGYTF. CDR3 bases: TGTGCCAGCAGCCACACTCCCGTGGACTTCTATGGCTACACCTTC.

A note on this clonotype: A read error may explain this, as a much larger clone is one base away. The V and J genes are TRBV9 and TRBJ1-1; D gene ambiguous. From germline, CDR1 is SGDLS and CDR2 YYNGEE. Trimming stripped 4 bases from V and 7 bases from J, with 17 bases between. The CDR3 consists of 14 residues. The CDR3 region has the DNA TGTGCCAGCAGCCCCCCCTCGGACCACATTGAAGCTTTCTTT. This sequence encodes CASSPPSDHIEAFF.